One sample yielded the 4 T cell receptor beta chains listed below, sequenced in a study of cytomegalovirus exposure and HLA in healthy donors. It was with 60 Vbeta and 13 Jbeta primers that the PCR ran. Repertoires were generated with immunoSEQ multiplex PCR, while TCRdb's copy carries only in-frame clones and drops some. Of fewer than 100,000 clones listed, under 80% are singletons. What was sequenced was PBMCs. The receptors derive from a man in his forties in good health and CMV-seropositive.

The J gene is TRBJ2-1, the V gene TRBV27; 8 bases are shared with TRBD1. The junction had 7 bases not matched to a gene; V was cut back by 5 bases and J by 7 bases. Germline V CDR1 and CDR2: MNHEY, SMNVEV (reference sequence). This CDR3 comprises 14 residues. Here the CDR3 reads CASSPGTGFNEQFF. In DNA, the CDR3 is TGTGCCAGCAGTCCCGGGACAGGCTTTAATGAGCAGTTCTTC.

With respect to this clone: At one end the junction does not follow the germline gene, possibly because of a read error. Other nucleotide sequences in the sample specify the same CDR3. The chain couples TRBV7-8 to TRBJ2-7; 12 nucleotides match TRBD2. Germline V gene data show CDR1 as SGHVS and CDR2 as FQNEAQ. The CDR3 sequence is 15 residues long. In DNA, the CDR3 is TGTGCCAGCAGCTTACGACTAGCGGGAGCCTACGAGCAGTATTTC. As protein: CASSLRLAGAYEQYF.

V and J are TRBV29-1 and TRBJ2-7; possibly TRBD2 for D (6 bases). Trimming removed 7 bases from V and 3 bases from J, with 10 bases in between. There are 11 residues in the CDR3. CDR1 is SQVTM and CDR2 is ANQGSEA in the germline V gene. The CDR3 is CSARDFYEQYF. DNA of the CDR3: TGCAGCGCCCGGGACTTCTACGAGCAGTACTTC.

There are a few counts of this clone. The chain carries TRBV7-6 and TRBJ2-3; D possibly corresponds to TRBD2 (6 bases). This CDR3 has 19 residues. With 5 bases removed from V and 2 bases from J, the gap between germline ends came to 26 bases. Germline-derived CDR1 and CDR2 are SGHVS and FNYEAQ. This CDR3 is CASSPSSGTGEGFTDTQYF. The CDR3 coding sequence is TGTGCCAGCAGCCCCTCATCCGGGACTGGAGAGGGGTTCACAGATACGCAGTATTTT.